This T cell receptor beta chain was recovered during a study of blood T cell repertoires in COVID-19. On the study more broadly: The analysed material was cDNA or gDNA that came from T cells, B-cell-depleted T cells, or PBMCs.

In the original processing: Cell counts per sample came from amplifying reference gene primers. Produced via immunoSEQ multiplex PCR; TCRdb's table is partial and in-frame only. V and J calls and clone size are copied from that table; D and trimming were computed from the DNA. The sample lists about 94,000 clones; about four fifths were seen once. This TCR was sampled from a human donor in a cohort sampled during active COVID-19. The specimen sequenced was peripheral blood.

CDR3 nucleotide sequence: TGTGCCAGCAGTTTAGGAGGTAGTAGAGAAGGAACCTTC. This codes for CASSLGGSREGTF. The rearrangement joins TRBV12-3 or TRBV12-4 to TRBJ1-2, with D uncertain. The CDR3 runs to 13 residues. V gave up 1 base and J gave up 14 bases, with 17 bases separating them.